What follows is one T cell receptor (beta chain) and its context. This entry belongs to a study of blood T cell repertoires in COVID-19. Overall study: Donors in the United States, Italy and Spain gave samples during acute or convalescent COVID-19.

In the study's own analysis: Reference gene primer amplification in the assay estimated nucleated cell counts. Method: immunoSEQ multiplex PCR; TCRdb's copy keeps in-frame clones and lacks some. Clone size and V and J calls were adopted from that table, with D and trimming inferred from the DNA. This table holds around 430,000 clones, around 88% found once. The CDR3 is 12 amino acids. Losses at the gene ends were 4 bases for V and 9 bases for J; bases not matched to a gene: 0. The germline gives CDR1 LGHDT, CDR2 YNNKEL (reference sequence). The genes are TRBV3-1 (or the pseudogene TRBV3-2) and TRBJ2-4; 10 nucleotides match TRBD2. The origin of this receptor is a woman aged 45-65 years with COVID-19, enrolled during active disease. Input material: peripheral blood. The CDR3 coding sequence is TGTGCCAGCAGCCTAGCGGGAGGCATTCAGTACTTC. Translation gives CASSLAGGIQYF.